The source of this T cell receptor (beta chain) is a study of Tregs in tolerant kidney transplant recipients. This table comes from immunoSEQ multiplex PCR, and its TCRdb copy is limited to in-frame clones, with some not included. The sample lists 75,000 to 100,000 clones, just over 90% occurring once. This CDR3 region has 13 residues. V lost 0 bases and J 4 bases, leaving 6 bases between the germline ends. Germline V lookup: CDR1 MGHRA, CDR2 YSYEKL. Study findings and constraints: Validation in larger populations is needed because few patients were studied.

Note on this clone: The antigen remains unidentified.

The specimen was CD8+ T cells from blood. V gene TRBV4-1 combines with J gene TRBJ2-5; no clear D. The TCR originated in a human donor in good health. The CDR3 loop is CASSQDGRETQYF. The CDR3 DNA reads as TGCGCCAGCAGCCAAGATGGGCGAGAGACCCAGTACTTC.